These T cell receptor beta chains were read from a single sample in a study of T-cell reconstitution after alpha-beta-depleted transplantation in children. TCRdb passed the PCR reads through MiXCR, listing each CDR3 protein once. The sample has approximately 250,000 distinct CDR3 sequences, under 30% seen once. The sequencing here drew on PBMCs, taken before TCRalphabeta/CD19-depleted stem cell transplant. The source is a girl under 10 years old with Fanconi anemia, due to receive a stem cell transplant. CDR3s include the opening cysteine and the closing phenylalanine or tryptophan. The D gene is left open where the match is weak. Only part of the rows carry a size: once, few, many, or a class if the clone is expanded.

v_gene: TRBV29-1
abundance: many
d_gene: -
j_gene: TRBJ2-3
CDR3nt: TGCAGCGTTGAATCTGCGGGGCGAACAGATACGCAGTATTTT
CDR3aa: CSVESAGRTDTQYF

v_gene: TRBV4-2
abundance: many
d_gene: TRBD2
j_gene: TRBJ2-2
CDR3nt: TGTGCCAGCAGCCGACTAGCGGGGGACACCGGGGAGCTGTTTTTT
CDR3aa: CASSRLAGDTGELFF

v_gene: TRBV7-2
abundance: few
d_gene: TRBD2
j_gene: TRBJ2-1
CDR3nt: TGTGCCAGCAGCTTACGAGGAGGACTAGCGGTATACAATGAGCAGTTCTTC
CDR3aa: CASSLRGGLAVYNEQFF

v_gene: TRBV7-9
abundance: many
d_gene: -
j_gene: TRBJ1-1
CDR3nt: TGTGCCAGCACCCAGTGGTCCGAGAACACTGAAGCTTTCTTT
CDR3aa: CASTQWSENTEAFF

v_gene: TRBV12-3/TRBV12-4
abundance: few
d_gene: TRBD2
j_gene: TRBJ2-5
CDR3nt: TGTGCCAGCAGTTTGAGCGGGAGAATTGAGACCCAGTACTTC
CDR3aa: CASSLSGRIETQYF

v_gene: TRBV6-1
abundance: many
d_gene: -
j_gene: TRBJ2-3
CDR3nt: TGTGCCAGCAGTGTATCCCTCAAAGGTAGCGGCACAGATACGCAGTATTTT
CDR3aa: CASSVSLKGSGTDTQYF

v_gene: TRBV28
abundance: -
d_gene: TRBD1
j_gene: TRBJ2-7
CDR3nt: TGTGCCAGCAGTTTATTAAGGGGGCCCTACGAGCAGTACTTC
CDR3aa: CASSLLRGPYEQYF

v_gene: TRBV18
abundance: -
d_gene: TRBD2
j_gene: TRBJ2-1
CDR3nt: TGTGCCAGCTCACCACTGGGACTAGCGGCCTACAATGAGCAGTTCTTC
CDR3aa: CASSPLGLAAYNEQFF

v_gene: TRBV27
abundance: many
d_gene: TRBD1
j_gene: TRBJ2-1
CDR3nt: TGTGCCAGCAGTTTTCAGGGGGCTGATGAGCAGTTCTTC
CDR3aa: CASSFQGADEQFF

v_gene: TRBV24-1
abundance: -
d_gene: TRBD2
j_gene: TRBJ2-1
CDR3nt: TGTGCCACCAGTGATTTCTATTTCGGGACTAGAGGATGGGGTAAGCAGTTCTTC
CDR3aa: CATSDFYFGTRGWGKQFF

v_gene: TRBV7-3
abundance: few
d_gene: TRBD1
j_gene: TRBJ2-2
CDR3nt: TGTGCCAGCAGCCCCACGACAGGGGCGGGGGAGCTGTTTTTT
CDR3aa: CASSPTTGAGELFF

v_gene: TRBV29-1
abundance: many
d_gene: TRBD1
j_gene: TRBJ2-7
CDR3nt: TGCAGCGTTGAAGTCTCGGGACAGGTGAGCTCCTACGAGCAGTACTTC
CDR3aa: CSVEVSGQVSSYEQYF

v_gene: TRBV20-1
abundance: -
d_gene: TRBD1
j_gene: TRBJ2-5
CDR3nt: TGCAGTGCTAGACTCGGGACAGGGTGGGTGGAGACCCAGTACTTC
CDR3aa: CSARLGTGWVETQYF

v_gene: TRBV12-3/TRBV12-4
abundance: many
d_gene: -
j_gene: TRBJ2-5
CDR3nt: TGTGCCAGCAGTTTAAAGGGGGAGACCCAGTACTTC
CDR3aa: CASSLKGETQYF

v_gene: TRBV6-4
abundance: -
d_gene: TRBD1
j_gene: TRBJ2-3
CDR3nt: TGTGCCAGCAGTGACTTACAACAAGGACAGGGGCGCCAGTATTTT
CDR3aa: CASSDLQQGQGRQYF

v_gene: TRBV28
abundance: -
d_gene: TRBD2
j_gene: TRBJ2-3
CDR3nt: TGTGCCAGCAGTTTATACCCGGGACTACCACCCACAGATACGCAGTATTTT
CDR3aa: CASSLYPGLPPTDTQYF

v_gene: TRBV20-1
abundance: many
d_gene: TRBD2
j_gene: TRBJ2-7
CDR3nt: TGCAGTGCGAGCGGGGACCCTTACGAGCAGTACTTC
CDR3aa: CSASGDPYEQYF

v_gene: TRBV29-1
abundance: -
d_gene: -
j_gene: TRBJ2-1
CDR3nt: TGCAGCGCCTCCGGGACTTTTACCTACAATGAGCAGTTCTTC
CDR3aa: CSASGTFTYNEQFF